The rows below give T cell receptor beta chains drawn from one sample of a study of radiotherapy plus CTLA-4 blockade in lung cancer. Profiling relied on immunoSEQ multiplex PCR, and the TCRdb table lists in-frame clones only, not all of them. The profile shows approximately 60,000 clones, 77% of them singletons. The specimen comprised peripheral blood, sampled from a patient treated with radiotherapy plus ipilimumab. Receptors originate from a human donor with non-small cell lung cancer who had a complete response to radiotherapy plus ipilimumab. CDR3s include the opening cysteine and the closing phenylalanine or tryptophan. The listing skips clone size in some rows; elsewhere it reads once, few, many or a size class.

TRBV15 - CATSSWDVNEQFF
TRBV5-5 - CASSTPTGELFF
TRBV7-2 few CASSLMGPPLDYEQYF
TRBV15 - CATSRDSQPQHF
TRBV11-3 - CASSTHGTANGGYTF
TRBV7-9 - CASSPRDISYNSPLHF
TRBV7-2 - CASSWTGQGVNYGYTF
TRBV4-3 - CASSQSTGGTNYGYTF
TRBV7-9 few CASSFDVRNTEAFF
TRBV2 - CASKVQSNQPQHF
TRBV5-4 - CASSFNVRVVSPYGYTF
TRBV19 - CASSVWDGNSNQPQHF
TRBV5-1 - CASSSSPGSEETQYF
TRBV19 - CASSEDRPNTEAFF
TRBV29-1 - CSVEASGRGDTQYF
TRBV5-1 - CASSLGLSGNQPQHF
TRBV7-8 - CASRPFTGSSYEQYF
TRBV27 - CASSLPTGTGLTGELFF
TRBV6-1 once CASRPGLNTGELFF
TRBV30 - CAWSSGSSGNTIYF
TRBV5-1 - CASRLRTGGVSNTGELFF
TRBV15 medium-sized CATSRDRGQPGTYEQYF
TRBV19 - CASKLGGYNQPQHF
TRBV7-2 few CASRGREYGYTF
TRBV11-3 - CASSYNGQENSPLHF
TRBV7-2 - CASSPQLATNEKLFF
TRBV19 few CASTPRGYYGYTF
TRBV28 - CASRVQGMGEKLFF
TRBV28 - CASSSPSTDTQYF
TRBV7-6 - CASSPRGDTEAFF
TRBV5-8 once CASPNVGYEQYF
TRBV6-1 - CASSEWGSRTYSNQPQHF
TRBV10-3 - CAILAGLAKNIQYF
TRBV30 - CAWIVRQSEAFF
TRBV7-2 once CASSLDRDTEAFF
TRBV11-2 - CASSDRRRDHFYEQFF
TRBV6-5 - CASSYGGSLNTEAFF
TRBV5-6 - CASNYLNSPLHF
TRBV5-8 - CASSPTTTSGQETQYF
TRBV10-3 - CAITRGDREYGYTF